Below, 26 T cell receptor beta chains from the same sample are listed, as sequenced in a study of T cell responses to AZD1222 COVID-19 vaccine. Profiling relied on immunoSEQ multiplex PCR, and the TCRdb table lists in-frame clones only, not all of them. The repertoire consists of tens of thousands of clones, with 86% occurring once and the leading ten covering approximately 7%. The sequenced sample was peripheral blood, obtained on day 0 of AZD1222 vaccination. Receptor source: an adult in good health.

The rearrangement links TRBV28 to TRBJ1-5; D remains unclear. CDR3 size: 14 residues. Germline V CDR1 and CDR2: MDHEN, SYDVKM. The germline V and J ends were trimmed by 3 bases and 4 bases, with 10 bases remaining between them. The DNA of the CDR3 is TGTGCCAGCAGTTTGGTCGTATTAAATCAGCCCCAGCATTTT. Amino acids: CASSLVVLNQPQHF.

This chain uses TRBV6-5 with TRBJ1-2; TRBD1 matches 9 bases. The germline V gene has CDR1 MNHEY and CDR2 SVGAGI. The V and J ends lost 4 bases and 6 bases, in that order; junction bases with no gene match: 3. This CDR3 is 13 amino acids long. CDR3 coding DNA: TGTGCCAGCAGTTCCGGGACAGGGAATGGCTACACCTTC. It specifies CASSSGTGNGYTF.

This chain joins TRBV11-2 and TRBJ2-7; D uncertain. Looked up from germline, CDR1 is SGHAT and CDR2 is FQNNGV. V was trimmed by 6 bases and J by 4 bases, leaving 16 bases between them. This CDR3 contains 14 residues. CDR3 bases: TGTGCCAGCAGATCGCTCCGCTCCTCTTACGAGCAGTACTTC. Its translation is CASRSLRSSYEQYF. Full variable domain (remainder filled in from reference TRBV11-2 and TRBJ2-7): EAGVAQSPRYKIIEKRQSVAFWCNPISGHATLYWYQQILGQGPKLLIQFQNNGVVDDSQLPKDRFSAERLKGVDSTLKIQPAKLEDSAVYLCASRSLRSSYEQYFGPGTRLTVT.

This chain joins TRBV6-1 and TRBJ1-5; 7 positions agree with TRBD1. The CDR3 has 15 residues. CDR1 is MNHNS and CDR2 is SASEGT in the germline V gene. The V segment lost 1 base and the J segment 5 bases; nucleotides outside the gene matches: 5. CDR3 residues: CASSEEETGYQPQHF. The CDR3 bases are TGTGCCAGCAGTGAAGAGGAGACAGGGTATCAGCCCCAGCATTTT.

The CDR3 bases are TGTGCCTGGAGTGTACCGGGCCATGGCTACACCTTC. It specifies CAWSVPGHGYTF. This chain links TRBV30 with TRBJ1-2, with no clear D. CDR1 is GTSNPN, CDR2 SVGIG, per germline (reference sequence). The CDR3 length is 12 residues. The V and J ends lost 0 bases and 6 bases respectively, with 8 bases between them.

The chain links TRBV28 to TRBJ1-3; TRBD1 matches 9 bases. There are 17 residues in the CDR3. In germline, CDR1 is MDHEN, CDR2 SYDVKM. V lost 5 bases, J lost 0 bases, and 8 bases stayed unmatched. The CDR3 protein is CASSPIRTGVSGNTIYF. CDR3 coding DNA: TGTGCCAGCAGTCCAATCAGGACAGGGGTCTCTGGAAACACCATATATTTT.

The chain carries TRBV29-1 and TRBJ2-5; D possibly corresponds to TRBD2 (6 bases). V gave up 3 bases and J gave up 6 bases, with 11 bases separating them. Germline CDR1 is SQVTM and CDR2 is ANQGSEA. CDR3 length: 12 amino acids. The CDR3 loop reads CSVDGGTKTQYF. CDR3 sequence (DNA): TGCAGCGTTGATGGCGGGACCAAGACCCAGTACTTC. Full variable domain (remainder filled in from reference TRBV29-1 and TRBJ2-5): SAVISQKPSRDICQRGTSLTIQCQVDSQVTMMFWYRQQPGQSLTLIATANQGSEATYESGFVIDKFPISRPNLTFSTLTVSNMSPEDSSIYLCSVDGGTKTQYFGPGTRLLVL.

The chain links TRBV20-1 to TRBJ1-1; 7 positions match TRBD1. The CDR3 has 10 amino acids. V lost 5 bases, J lost 11 bases, and 5 bases stayed unmatched. Germline CDR1 reads DFQATT; CDR2 reads SNEGSKA (reference sequence). CDR3 residues: CSALTGRAFF. The CDR3 DNA is TGCAGTGCTCTGACAGGGAGGGCTTTCTTT.

The rearrangement uses TRBV18 and TRBJ1-1; maybe TRBD1 (6 bases). Germline V gene lookup returns CDR1 KGHSH and CDR2 LQKENI. Trimming cost V 2 bases and J 5 bases, with 9 bases left between them. This CDR3 comprises 13 residues. Here the CDR3 DNA reads TGTGCCAGCTCACCAGGGGGCGAGACTGAAGCTTTCTTT. This encodes CASSPGGETEAFF. The entire variable domain, with the rest obtained from reference TRBV18 and TRBJ1-1, is as follows: NAGVMQNPRHLVRRRGQEARLRCSPMKGHSHVYWYRQLPEEGLKFMVYLQKENIIDESGMPKERFSAEFPKEGPSILRIQQVVRGDSAAYFCASSPGGETEAFFGQGTRLTVV.

This chain connects TRBV4-2 to TRBJ2-1; D may match TRBD1 or TRBD2 (5 bases each). Germline lookup yields CDR1 LGHNA and CDR2 YNFKEQ. The V end lost 0 bases, the J end lost 0 bases, and 12 bases lay between the germline ends. The CDR3 spans 17 residues. The DNA of the CDR3 is TGTGCCAGCAGCCAAGATCTTTGGGGGAGCTCCTACAATGAGCAGTTCTTC. Amino acid sequence: CASSQDLWGSSYNEQFF.

The genes are TRBV7-9 and TRBJ1-5, with D hard to call. V was cut by 1 base and J by 3 bases, with 10 bases left in between. The CDR3 has 15 amino acids. Germline V gene lookup returns CDR1 SEHNR and CDR2 FQNEAQ (reference sequence). The CDR3 DNA reads as TGTGCCAGCAGCTTAGGAGCGGGTTTCAATCAGCCCCAGCATTTT. Translation gives CASSLGAGFNQPQHF.

This chain joins TRBV20-1 and TRBJ1-6; no clear D gene. Trimming removed 3 bases at V and 5 bases at J, with 14 bases between. CDR1 is DFQATT, CDR2 SNEGSKA, per germline (reference sequence). The CDR3 is 15 amino acids. The CDR3 is CSASLTGIDNSPLHF. The CDR3 bases are TGCAGTGCTAGTCTCACGGGGATTGATAATTCACCCCTCCACTTT.

The chain is built from TRBV10-3 and TRBJ2-3; no definite D call. This CDR3 has 17 residues. The V gene's germline CDR1 is ENHRY and CDR2 SYGVKD. V lost 0 bases, J lost 0 bases, and 13 bases lay in between. CDR3 sequence reads: CAISESSRASSTDTQYF. The CDR3 nucleotides are TGTGCCATCAGTGAGTCGAGCCGAGCCTCTAGCACAGATACGCAGTATTTT.

The chain couples TRBV3-1 (or the pseudogene TRBV3-2) to TRBJ2-5, with D perhaps TRBD2 (6 bases). V was clipped by 4 bases and J by 4 bases, with 13 bases between them. The CDR3 is 14 residues long. Germline loops: CDR1 LGHDT, CDR2 YNNKEL (reference sequence). CDR3 nucleotides: TGTGCCAGCAGCCCCTTTGGGGGAGGAGAGACCCAGTACTTC. This gives the protein CASSPFGGGETQYF.

The chain carries TRBV5-1 and TRBJ1-2; D is possibly TRBD1 (5 bases). The CDR3 extends over 16 amino acids. CDR1 and CDR2 from the germline V gene are SGHRS and YFSETQ. Trimming left V 4 bases short and J 0 bases short, with 16 bases between. The CDR3 DNA is TGCGCCAGCAGCCAGACAGCGAAGGACCCTAACTATGGCTACACCTTC. Translation gives CASSQTAKDPNYGYTF.

This clone was detected once. This chain uses TRBV19 with TRBJ1-1, with 8 bases aligning to TRBD1. Germline loops: CDR1 LNHDA, CDR2 SQIVND (reference sequence). Losses at the gene ends were 8 bases for V and 1 base for J; bases not matched to a gene: 6. This CDR3 has 14 amino acids. In DNA form, the CDR3 reads TGTGCCAGTTCCTTCGGGACAGGGAACACTGAAGCTTTCTTT. Translation: CASSFGTGNTEAFF.

The V gene is TRBV10-1, the J gene TRBJ1-1; D is unresolved. The CDR3 has 15 residues. Trimming removed 0 bases at V and 1 base at J, with 9 bases between. The germline gives CDR1 WNHNN, CDR2 SYGVQD (reference sequence). This CDR3 is CASSESTRANTEAFF. As DNA, the CDR3 is TGCGCCAGCAGTGAGTCGACAAGGGCGAACACTGAAGCTTTCTTT.

Details on this clone: The DNA is omitted, as the CDR3 cannot be located on it reliably, and the CDR3 follows TCRdb's listing. The V gene is TRBV6-1, the J gene TRBJ1-1. The germline CDR1 and CDR2 sequences are MNHNS and SASEGT. The CDR3 spans 13 residues, counting both ends. CDR3 protein: CASSEPGGLKLSF.

This rearrangement joins TRBV19 to TRBJ1-2; a possible D gene is TRBD1 (6 bases). The CDR3 totals 14 residues. CDR1 and CDR2 (germline): LNHDA, SQIVND (reference sequence). Trimming removed 3 bases at V and 4 bases at J, with 12 bases between. CDR3 sequence reads: CASSMQGFGYGYTF. The CDR3 nucleotides read TGTGCCAGTAGTATGCAGGGGTTCGGCTATGGCTACACCTTC. Supplemented by reference TRBV19 and TRBJ1-2, the full variable domain reads DGGITQSPKYLFRKEGQNVTLSCEQNLNHDAMYWYRQDPGQGLRLIYYSQIVNDFQKGDIAEGYSVSREKKESFPLTVTSAQKNPTAFYLCASSMQGFGYGYTFGSGTRLTVV.

This chain uses TRBV9 with TRBJ1-2; 7 bases align to TRBD1. V lost 3 bases to trimming and J lost 4 bases; unmatched junction nucleotides: 15. This CDR3 spans 17 amino acids. The germline V gene has CDR1 SGDLS and CDR2 YYNGEE. The CDR3 spells CASSGGWDRPSGYGYTF. As DNA, the CDR3 is TGTGCCAGCAGCGGTGGGTGGGACAGACCATCGGGCTATGGCTACACCTTC.

A remark on this clone: Other DNA sequences in the sample encode the same CDR3. The rearrangement joins TRBV28 to TRBJ1-2, with 9 bases aligning to TRBD1. With V trimmed by 5 bases and J by 8 bases, 6 bases remained unmatched. Germline-derived CDR1 and CDR2 are MDHEN and SYDVKM. The CDR3 contains 13 residues. The CDR3 sequence is CASSLGTGNGYTF. The CDR3 coding sequence is TGTGCCAGCAGTCTAGGGACAGGGAACGGCTACACCTTC.

The chain links TRBV4-2 to TRBJ2-2; 11 nucleotides align to TRBD2. The CDR3 contains 17 residues. Trimming at V came to 0 bases and at J to 6 bases, leaving 6 bases not matched to a gene. Germline V gene sequence: CDR1 LGHNA, CDR2 YNFKEQ. The CDR3 is CASSQDVIAGGPGELFF. For the CDR3, the DNA is TGTGCCAGCAGCCAAGATGTAATAGCGGGAGGGCCCGGGGAGCTGTTTTTT.

The chain carries TRBV19 and TRBJ2-1; 14 nucleotides match TRBD2. Unmatched junction bases numbered 6, after V lost 4 bases and J lost 4 bases. Germline assignment: CDR1 LNHDA and CDR2 SQIVND (reference sequence). CDR3 length equals 17 residues. CDR3 coding DNA: TGTGCCAGTAGTACCCGGACTAGCGGGGGGAAATACAATGAGCAGTTCTTC. It is translated as CASSTRTSGGKYNEQFF.

On this clone itself: Other DNA sequences in the sample encode the same CDR3. The chain carries TRBV5-1 and TRBJ2-2, with D possibly TRBD2 on 6 matching bases. The V and J ends lost 0 bases and 3 bases respectively, with 6 bases between them. The germline gives CDR1 SGHRS, CDR2 YFSETQ. This CDR3 is built from 14 residues. DNA for the CDR3: TGCGCCAGCAGCTTGGGCGGGGACACCGGGGAGCTGTTTTTT. It encodes CASSLGGDTGELFF.

V gene TRBV2 combines with J gene TRBJ1-6; TRBD1 agrees at 9 bases. Trimming removed 6 bases from V and 8 bases from J; junction bases left unmatched: 8. The CDR3 has 15 residues. Germline values: CDR1 SNHLY, CDR2 FYNNEI. For the CDR3, the DNA is TGTGCCAGCAGCTTAACGACAGGGGGTTATTCACCCCTCCACTTT. Its translation: CASSLTTGGYSPLHF.

The V call is TRBV24-1, the J call TRBJ1-5; D is uncertain. With 4 bases removed from V and 3 bases from J, the gap between germline ends came to 12 bases. Per the germline V gene, CDR1 is KGHDR and CDR2 is SFDVKD. This CDR3 is 15 amino acids long. CDR3 DNA sequence: TGTGCCACCAGTGACTCACTGCTGGACAATCAGCCCCAGCATTTT. Translated, it gives CATSDSLLDNQPQHF.